Listed below are T cell receptor beta chains from one sample, sequenced in a study of T-cell reconstitution after alpha-beta-depleted transplantation in children. One entry per CDR3 protein results from TCRdb running MiXCR on the PCR reads. The profile shows about 460,000 distinct CDR3 sequences, about 10% of them singletons. The sample was PBMCs, taken before TCRalphabeta/CD19-depleted stem cell transplant. Receptor source: a child aged 2-15 years with inherited bone marrow failure, due to receive a stem cell transplant. The CDR3 runs from the conserved cysteine through the conserved F or W. A D gene is named only where the DNA matches it firmly. Clone size is stated in some rows and not others, as once, few, many or a class when expanded.

CDR3aa | CDR3nt | abundance | j_gene | len | v_gene | d_gene
CASSPRTSGSWAYEQYF | TGTGCCAGCAGCCCTCGGACTAGCGGGAGTTGGGCCTACGAGCAGTACTTC | . | TRBJ2-7 | 17 | TRBV3-1 | TRBD2
CASSPWDSFTGELFF | TGTGCCAGCAGTCCCTGGGACAGCTTCACCGGGGAGCTGTTTTTT | . | TRBJ2-2 | 15 | TRBV28 | TRBD1
CASSLRGREDTQYF | TGCGCCAGCAGCTTGAGGGGGCGAGAAGATACGCAGTATTTT | few | TRBJ2-3 | 14 | TRBV5-1 | TRBD1
CASSFGPINQPQHF | TGTGCCAGCAGCTTCGGGCCGATTAATCAGCCCCAGCATTTT | many | TRBJ1-5 | 14 | TRBV7-6 | .
CASSLVGGNYGYTF | TGTGCCAGCAGTTTAGTGGGGGGGAACTATGGCTACACCTTC | many | TRBJ1-2 | 14 | TRBV7-9 | .
CASSEGKNTEAFF | TGCGCCAGCTCAGAGGGAAAGAACACTGAAGCTTTCTTT | . | TRBJ1-1 | 13 | TRBV10-2 | .
CAWNPGQGNYGYTF | TGTGCCTGGAATCCTGGACAGGGTAACTATGGCTACACCTTC | . | TRBJ1-2 | 14 | TRBV30 | TRBD1
CASSQDPRWGVYHNEQFF | TGCGCCAGCAGCCAAGATCCCCGCTGGGGAGTATACCACAATGAGCAGTTCTTC | many | TRBJ2-1 | 18 | TRBV4-1 | .
CASSGGNTIYF | TGTGCCAGCAGCGGAGGAAACACCATATATTTT | many | TRBJ1-3 | 11 | TRBV12-3/TRBV12-4 | .
CASSQTSGVYYNEQFF | TGCGCCAGCAGCCAAACTAGCGGAGTCTACTACAATGAGCAGTTCTTC | many | TRBJ2-1 | 16 | TRBV4-3 | TRBD2
CATSRDRGGDEQFF | TGTGCCACCAGCAGAGATCGTGGGGGCGATGAGCAGTTCTTC | many | TRBJ2-1 | 14 | TRBV15 | .
CASSPGGVWEQYF | TGTGCCAGCAGTCCGGGGGGGGTGTGGGAGCAGTACTTC | many | TRBJ2-7 | 13 | TRBV13 | TRBD2
CATSRDIFAVPTDTQYF | TGTGCCACCAGCAGAGATATTTTTGCGGTCCCCACAGATACGCAGTATTTT | many | TRBJ2-3 | 17 | TRBV15 | .
CASSLLGESTEAFF | TGTGCCAGCAGTCTACTGGGGGAGAGCACTGAAGCTTTCTTT | many | TRBJ1-1 | 14 | TRBV27 | .
CSARRPGTRTETQYF | TGCAGTGCTAGAAGACCCGGGACTAGGACAGAGACCCAGTACTTC | many | TRBJ2-5 | 15 | TRBV20-1 | TRBD2
CASSFLVDGSGANVLTF | TGTGCCAGCAGTTTTCTAGTTGACGGTTCTGGGGCCAACGTCCTGACTTTC | few | TRBJ2-6 | 17 | TRBV27 | .
CSVESRGGYEQFF | TGCAGCGTTGAGTCGCGGGGAGGCTATGAGCAGTTCTTC | many | TRBJ2-1 | 13 | TRBV29-1 | .
CASSFLGTLNEKLFF | TGTGCCAGCAGTTTTTTGGGGACATTGAATGAAAAACTGTTTTTT | many | TRBJ1-4 | 15 | TRBV28 | .
CSAPTRRESYEQYF | TGCAGTGCCCCGACTCGCCGCGAATCCTACGAGCAGTACTTC | many | TRBJ2-7 | 14 | TRBV20-1 | .